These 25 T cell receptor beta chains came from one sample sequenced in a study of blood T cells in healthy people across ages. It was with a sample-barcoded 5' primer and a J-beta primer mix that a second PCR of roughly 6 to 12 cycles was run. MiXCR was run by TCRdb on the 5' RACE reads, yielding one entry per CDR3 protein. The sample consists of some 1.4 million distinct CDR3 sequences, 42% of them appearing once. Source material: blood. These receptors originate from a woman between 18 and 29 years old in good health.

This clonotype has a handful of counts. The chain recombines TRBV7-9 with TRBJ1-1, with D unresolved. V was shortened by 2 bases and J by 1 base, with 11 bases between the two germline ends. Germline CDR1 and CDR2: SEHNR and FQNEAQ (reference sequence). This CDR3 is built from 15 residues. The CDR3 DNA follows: TGTGCCAGCAGCTTATCAACGGGGAAGAACACTGAAGCTTTCTTT. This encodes CASSLSTGKNTEAFF. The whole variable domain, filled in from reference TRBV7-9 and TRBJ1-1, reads DTGVSQNPRHKITKRGQNVTFRCDPISEHNRLYWYRQTLGQGPEFLTYFQNEAQLEKSRLLSDRFSAERPKGSFSTLEIQRTEQGDSAMYLCASSLSTGKNTEAFFGQGTRLTVV.

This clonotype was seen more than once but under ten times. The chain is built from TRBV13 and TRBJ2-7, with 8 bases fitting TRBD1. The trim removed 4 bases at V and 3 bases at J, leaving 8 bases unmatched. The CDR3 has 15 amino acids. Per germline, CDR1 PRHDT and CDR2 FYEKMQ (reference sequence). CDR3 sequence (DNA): TGTGCCAGCAGCTCCCTTTCAGGGGGCAACTACGAGCAGTACTTC. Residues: CASSSLSGGNYEQYF.

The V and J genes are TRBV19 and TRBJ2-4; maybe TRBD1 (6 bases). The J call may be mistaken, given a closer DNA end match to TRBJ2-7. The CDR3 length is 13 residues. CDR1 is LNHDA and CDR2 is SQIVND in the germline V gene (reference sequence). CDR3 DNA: TGTGCCAGTAGGGATACAGGGTCGGACGAGCAGTACTTC. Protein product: CASRDTGSDEQYF.

In DNA form, the CDR3 reads TGTGCCAGCAGCCCCTCCAACGGGGGAGTCCCTCTTTACAATGAGCAGTTCTTC. It yields the protein CASSPSNGGVPLYNEQFF. This chain joins TRBV9 and TRBJ2-1; D may be TRBD2 (6 bases). CDR3 length: 18 amino acids. The germline V gene has CDR1 SGDLS and CDR2 YYNGEE. V was shortened by 4 bases and J by 4 bases, with 24 bases between the two germline ends.

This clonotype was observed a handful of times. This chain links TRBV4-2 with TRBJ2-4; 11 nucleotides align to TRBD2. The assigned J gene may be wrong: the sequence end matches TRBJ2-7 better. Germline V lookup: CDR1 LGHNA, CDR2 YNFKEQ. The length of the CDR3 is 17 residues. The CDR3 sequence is CASSQDLAGGPVYEQYF. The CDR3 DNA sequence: TGTGCCAGCAGCCAAGACTTAGCGGGAGGGCCAGTATACGAGCAGTACTTC.

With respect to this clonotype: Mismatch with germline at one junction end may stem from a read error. As DNA, the CDR3 is TGTGCCATCAGTTACGCGGCCTCGGGGGAGCAGTACTTC. Its translation: CAISYAASGEQYF. The rearrangement links TRBV6-6 to TRBJ2-7; D possibly corresponds to TRBD2 (5 bases). Germline V gene sequence: CDR1 MNHNY, CDR2 SVGAGI (reference sequence). CDR3 length equals 13 residues.

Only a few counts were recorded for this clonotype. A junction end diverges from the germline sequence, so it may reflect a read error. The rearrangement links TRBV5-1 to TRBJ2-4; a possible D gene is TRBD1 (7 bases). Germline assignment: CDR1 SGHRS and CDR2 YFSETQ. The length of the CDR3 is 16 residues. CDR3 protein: CASSFRQGLAKNIQYF. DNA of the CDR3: TGTGCCAGCAGTTTCCGACAGGGACTCGCCAAAAACATTCAGTACTTC.

This CDR3 reads CASSLRGTAHSNQPQHF. DNA of the CDR3: TGTGCCAGCAGTTTACGCGGGACAGCCCATAGCAATCAGCCCCAGCATTTT. The V call is TRBV27, the J call TRBJ1-5; 7 nucleotides line up with TRBD1. J was trimmed by 0 bases and V by 2 bases; bases with no gene match: 7. This CDR3 spans 17 amino acids. Germline lookup yields CDR1 MNHEY and CDR2 SMNVEV (reference sequence).

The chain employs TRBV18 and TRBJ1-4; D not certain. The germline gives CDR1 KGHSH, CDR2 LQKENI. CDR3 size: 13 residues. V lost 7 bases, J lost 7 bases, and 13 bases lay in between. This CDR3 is CASCSPGGEKLFF. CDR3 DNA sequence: TGTGCCAGCTGTTCCCCTGGCGGTGAAAAACTGTTTTTT.

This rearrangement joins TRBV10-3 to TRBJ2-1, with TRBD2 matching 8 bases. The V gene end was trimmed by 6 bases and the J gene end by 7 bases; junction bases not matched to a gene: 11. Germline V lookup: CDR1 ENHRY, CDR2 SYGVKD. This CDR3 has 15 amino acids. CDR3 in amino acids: CAISGGAGVWNEQFF. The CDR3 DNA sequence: TGTGCCATCAGCGGGGGGGCGGGGGTATGGAATGAGCAGTTCTTC.

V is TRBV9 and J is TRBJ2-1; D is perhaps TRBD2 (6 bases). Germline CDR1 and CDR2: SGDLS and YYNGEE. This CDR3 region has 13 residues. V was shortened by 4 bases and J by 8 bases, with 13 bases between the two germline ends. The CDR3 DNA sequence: TGTGCCAGCAGCCCTGGGGGGTTAGATGAGCAGTTCTTC. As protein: CASSPGGLDEQFF.

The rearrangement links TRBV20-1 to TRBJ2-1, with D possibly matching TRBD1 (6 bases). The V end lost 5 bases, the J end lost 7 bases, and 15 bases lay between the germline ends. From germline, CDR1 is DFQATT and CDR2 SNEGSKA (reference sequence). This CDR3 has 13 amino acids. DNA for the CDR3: TGCAGTGCTCCTCAAACAGGGAATAATGAGCAGTTCTTC. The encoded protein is CSAPQTGNNEQFF.

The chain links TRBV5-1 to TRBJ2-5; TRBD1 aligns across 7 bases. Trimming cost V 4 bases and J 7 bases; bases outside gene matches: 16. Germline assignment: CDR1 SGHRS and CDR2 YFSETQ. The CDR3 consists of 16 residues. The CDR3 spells CASSTGALGTVGTQYF. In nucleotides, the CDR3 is TGCGCCAGCAGCACAGGGGCCCTAGGGACAGTAGGGACCCAGTACTTC.

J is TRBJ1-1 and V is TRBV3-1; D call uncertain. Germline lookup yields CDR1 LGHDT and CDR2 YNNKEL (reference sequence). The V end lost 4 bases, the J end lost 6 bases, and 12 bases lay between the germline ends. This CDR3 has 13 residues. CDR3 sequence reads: CASSRAGPPEAFF. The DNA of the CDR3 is TGTGCCAGCAGCCGGGCAGGTCCACCTGAAGCTTTCTTT.

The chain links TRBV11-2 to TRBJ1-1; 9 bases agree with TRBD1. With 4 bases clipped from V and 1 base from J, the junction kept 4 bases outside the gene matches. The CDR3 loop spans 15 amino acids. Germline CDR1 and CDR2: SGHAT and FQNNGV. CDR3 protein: CASSSGGQGNTEAFF. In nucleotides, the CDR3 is TGTGCCAGCAGCTCCGGGGGACAGGGGAACACTGAAGCTTTCTTT.

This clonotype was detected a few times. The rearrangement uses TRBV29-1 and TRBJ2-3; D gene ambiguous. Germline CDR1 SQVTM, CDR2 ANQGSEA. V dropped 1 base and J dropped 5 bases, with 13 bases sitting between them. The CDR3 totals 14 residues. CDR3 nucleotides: TGCAGCGTTGAAGTGAGCGTCTACAGAGATACGCAGTATTTT. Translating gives CSVEVSVYRDTQYF.

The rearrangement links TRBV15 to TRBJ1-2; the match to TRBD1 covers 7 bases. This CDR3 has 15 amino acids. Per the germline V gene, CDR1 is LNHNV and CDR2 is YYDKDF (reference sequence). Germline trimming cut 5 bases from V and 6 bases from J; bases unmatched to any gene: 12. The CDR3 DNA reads TGTGCCACCAGCCGCGGGACAGACCAGGGGGATGGCTACACCTTC. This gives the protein CATSRGTDQGDGYTF. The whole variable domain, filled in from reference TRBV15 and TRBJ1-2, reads DAMVIQNPRYQVTQFGKPVTLSCSQTLNHNVMYWYQQKSSQAPKLLFHYYDKDFNNEADTPDNFQSRRPNTSFCFLDIRSPGLGDTAMYLCATSRGTDQGDGYTFGSGTRLTVV.

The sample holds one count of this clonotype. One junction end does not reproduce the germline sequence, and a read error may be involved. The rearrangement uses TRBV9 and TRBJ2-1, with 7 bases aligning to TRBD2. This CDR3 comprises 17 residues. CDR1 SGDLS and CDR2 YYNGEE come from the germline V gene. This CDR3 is CASSPRPMASGYNEEFF. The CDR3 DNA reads TGTGCCAGCAGCCCCCGTCCTATGGCTAGCGGATACAATGAGGAGTTCTTC. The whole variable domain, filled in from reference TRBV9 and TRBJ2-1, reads DSGVTQTPKHLITATGQRVTLRCSPRSGDLSVYWYQQSLDQGLQFLIQYYNGEERAKGNILERFSAQQFPDLHSELNLSSLELGDSALYFCASSPRPMASGYNEEFFGPGTRLTVL.

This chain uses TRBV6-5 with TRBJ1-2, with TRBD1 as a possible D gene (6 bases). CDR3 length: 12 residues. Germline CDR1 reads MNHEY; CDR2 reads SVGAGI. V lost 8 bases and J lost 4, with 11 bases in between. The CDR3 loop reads CASSGAGYGYTF. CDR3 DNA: TGTGCCAGCTCAGGGGCGGGCTATGGCTACACCTTC.

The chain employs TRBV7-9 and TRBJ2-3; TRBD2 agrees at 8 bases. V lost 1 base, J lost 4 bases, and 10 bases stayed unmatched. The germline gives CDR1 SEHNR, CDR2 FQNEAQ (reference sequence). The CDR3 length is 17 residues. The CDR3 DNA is TGTGCCAGCAGCTTAGGGACTTTGCGGGAGGTGTCAGATACGCAGTATTTT. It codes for CASSLGTLREVSDTQYF. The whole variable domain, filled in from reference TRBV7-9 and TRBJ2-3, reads DTGVSQNPRHKITKRGQNVTFRCDPISEHNRLYWYRQTLGQGPEFLTYFQNEAQLEKSRLLSDRFSAERPKGSFSTLEIQRTEQGDSAMYLCASSLGTLREVSDTQYFGPGTRLTVL.

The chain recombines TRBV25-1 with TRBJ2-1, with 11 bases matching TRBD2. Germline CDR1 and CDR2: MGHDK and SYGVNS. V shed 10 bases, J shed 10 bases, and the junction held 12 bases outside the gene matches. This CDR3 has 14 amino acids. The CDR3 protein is CATKELAGAREQFF. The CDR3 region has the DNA TGTGCCACTAAAGAACTAGCGGGAGCGCGGGAGCAGTTCTTC.

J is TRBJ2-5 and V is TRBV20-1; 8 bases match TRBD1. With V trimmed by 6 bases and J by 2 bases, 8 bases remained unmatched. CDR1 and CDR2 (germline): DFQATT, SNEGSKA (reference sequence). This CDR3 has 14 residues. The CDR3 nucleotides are TGCAGTGCAGAACGCGGACAGGGACAAGAGACCCAGTACTTC. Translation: CSAERGQGQETQYF.

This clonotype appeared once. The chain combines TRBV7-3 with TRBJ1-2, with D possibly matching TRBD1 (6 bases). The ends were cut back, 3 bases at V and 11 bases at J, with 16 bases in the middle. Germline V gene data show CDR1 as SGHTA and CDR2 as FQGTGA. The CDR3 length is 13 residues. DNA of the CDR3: TGTGCCAGCAGCTTGTCCCCGGGGGCTTATTACACCTTC. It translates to CASSLSPGAYYTF.

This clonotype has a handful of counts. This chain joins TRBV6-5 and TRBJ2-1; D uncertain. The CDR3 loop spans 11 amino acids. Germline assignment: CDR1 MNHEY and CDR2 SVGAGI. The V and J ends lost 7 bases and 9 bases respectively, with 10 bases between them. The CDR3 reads CASTRNGEQFF. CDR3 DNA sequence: TGTGCCAGCACCCGAAACGGTGAGCAGTTCTTC.

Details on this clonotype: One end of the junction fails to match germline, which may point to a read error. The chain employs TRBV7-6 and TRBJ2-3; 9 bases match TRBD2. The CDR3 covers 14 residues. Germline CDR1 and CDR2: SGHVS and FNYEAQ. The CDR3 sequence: CASSVAGVEDTQYF. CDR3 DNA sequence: TGTGCCAGCAGCGTAGCGGGGGTGGAAGATACGCAGTATTTT.